The clone carrying this T cell receptor beta chain appeared many times. Its antigen remains unknown. Amplified TCR beta CDR3 regions were obtained using RNA transcripts as template. HTBI primers were used in a first-round RT-PCR, which preceded a second-round multiplex PCR. TCRdb passed the multiplex PCR reads through MiXCR, listing each CDR3 protein once. The sample consists of roughly 400,000 distinct CDR3 sequences, approximately 20% of them appearing once. This entry is derived from a study of Graves' ophthalmopathy and Graves' hyperthyroidism. General study results and limits: As the model predicted ophthalmopathy progression, it achieved a sensitivity of 70.59% and a specificity of around 73%.

Unmatched junction bases numbered 5, after V lost 5 bases and J lost 3 bases. Germline-derived CDR1 and CDR2 are SGHTA and FQGNSA. The CDR3 is made up of 14 amino acids. The chain carries TRBV7-2 and TRBJ1-1; 8 nucleotides line up with TRBD1. The sequence derives from a woman under 30 with Graves' ophthalmopathy. The sequenced sample was peripheral blood. Here the CDR3 reads CASSPRTGYTEAFF. Written as DNA, the CDR3 is TGTGCCAGCAGCCCAAGGACAGGGTACACTGAAGCTTTCTTT.